A selection of T cell receptor beta chains follows, all from one sample in a study of T-cell memory formation after mild COVID-19. TCRdb called the 5' RACE reads again in MiXCR, with one record for every CDR3 protein. Altogether 450,000 to 650,000 distinct CDR3 sequences are present, about 20% being singletons, with the ten largest covering approximately 8.4%. Sample: PBMCs or a T cell subset sorted from them (not recorded which). All receptors derive from an adult woman who had mild COVID-19 (a few samples of this study predate the infection). Cell type and time point are not known. The CDR3 runs from the conserved cysteine through the conserved F or W. A D gene is named only where the DNA matches it firmly. Clone size is stated in some rows and not others, as once, few, many or a class when expanded.

clone size	J gene	D gene	V gene	CDR3 protein	CDR3 DNA
-	TRBJ2-3	-	TRBV6-5	CASSYRGRGDTQYF	TGTGCCAGCAGTTACCGGGGGAGGGGGGATACGCAGTATTTT
-	TRBJ2-7	-	TRBV7-9	CASSLLGEGFYEQYF	TGTGCCAGCAGCTTACTCGGGGAAGGTTTCTACGAGCAGTACTTC
few	TRBJ1-2	TRBD1	TRBV7-2	CASSPNGRGNGYTF	TGTGCCAGCAGCCCAAATGGCAGGGGGAATGGCTACACCTTC
-	TRBJ2-7	-	TRBV5-5	CASSFQDSLFGEQYF	TGTGCCAGCAGCTTCCAGGACAGTCTTTTTGGAGAGCAGTACTTC
-	TRBJ2-2	-	TRBV5-1	CASSISGVGELFF	TGCGCCAGCAGTATCAGTGGTGTCGGGGAGCTGTTTTTT
-	TRBJ2-5	TRBD2	TRBV4-1	CASSQEQAGGNQETQYF	TGCGCCAGCAGCCAAGAGCAAGCGGGGGGCAACCAAGAGACCCAGTACTTC
-	TRBJ1-1	-	TRBV5-1	CASSLDRGHPEAFF	TGCGCCAGCAGCTTGGACCGGGGACACCCTGAAGCTTTCTTT
-	TRBJ2-1	-	TRBV11-2	CASSSQGGPSYNEQFF	TGTGCCAGCAGCTCCCAGGGCGGGCCTTCCTACAATGAGCAGTTCTTC
few	TRBJ1-1	TRBD1	TRBV10-3	CAISDPYRLGDRVSSVNTEAFF	TGTGCCATCAGTGATCCCTACAGACTTGGGGACAGGGTATCGTCGGTGAACACTGAAGCTTTCTTT
-	TRBJ2-1	-	TRBV6-2/TRBV6-3	CASSSNTVNEQFF	TGTGCCAGCAGCTCCAATACGGTGAATGAGCAGTTCTTC
-	TRBJ2-7	TRBD1	TRBV7-3	CASSLKPVGTGAYEQYF	TGTGCCAGCAGCTTAAAACCCGTCGGGACAGGGGCCTACGAGCAGTACTTC
few	TRBJ1-5	-	TRBV20-1	CSARMGNQPQHF	TGCAGTGCTCGAATGGGGAATCAGCCCCAGCATTTT
few	TRBJ1-5	-	TRBV5-1	CASSFSPQPQHF	TGCGCCAGCAGCTTCTCCCCCCAGCCCCAGCATTTT
many	TRBJ2-5	TRBD1	TRBV7-2	CASSLSGRGETQYF	TGTGCCAGCAGCTTATCGGGCAGGGGGGAGACCCAGTACTTC
few	TRBJ2-3	-	TRBV4-3	CASSQEGGVPPRDTQYF	TGCGCCAGCAGCCAAGAAGGCGGAGTTCCCCCACGAGATACGCAGTATTTT
many	TRBJ2-7	-	TRBV9	CASSVGDSEQYF	TGTGCCAGCAGCGTAGGAGACTCCGAGCAGTACTTC
many	TRBJ2-7	-	TRBV7-8	CASSLGRGAEQYF	TGTGCCAGCAGCTTAGGACGTGGAGCCGAGCAGTACTTC
-	TRBJ1-2	-	TRBV7-9	CASSPLAGWRTF	TGTGCCAGCAGCCCCCTTGCGGGCTGGAGAACCTTC
few	TRBJ2-7	-	TRBV11-2	CASSWRGRTGGSYEQYF	TGTGCCAGCAGCTGGAGGGGGAGGACAGGAGGTTCCTACGAGCAGTACTTC
few	TRBJ1-2	-	TRBV10-3	CAISPGSNYGYTF	TGTGCCATCAGTCCCGGGAGTAACTATGGCTACACCTTC
-	TRBJ2-5	TRBD1	TRBV24-1	CATSDRTGGEFETQYF	TGTGCCACCAGTGATCGGACAGGGGGCGAATTTGAGACCCAGTACTTC
-	TRBJ2-7	TRBD2	TRBV6-2/TRBV6-3	CASRPSGRAFYEQYF	TGTGCCAGCAGACCTAGCGGGAGGGCCTTTTACGAGCAGTACTTC
-	TRBJ1-2	-	TRBV12-3/TRBV12-4	CASRSRTQGEWNTF	TGTGCCAGCAGGTCCCGGACACAGGGAGAGTGGAACACCTTC
few	TRBJ1-2	TRBD1	TRBV6-4	CASSETLTGGIYGYTF	TGTGCCAGCAGTGAGACCTTGACAGGGGGCATCTATGGCTACACCTTC
few	TRBJ1-1	-	TRBV7-9	CASSLGSTFREAFF	TGTGCCAGCAGCTTAGGTTCGACCTTTCGGGAAGCTTTCTTT
-	TRBJ1-1	-	TRBV6-5	CASSYSVYHTEAFF	TGTGCCAGCAGTTACTCAGTTTACCACACTGAAGCTTTCTTT
-	TRBJ1-1	-	TRBV4-1	CASSHPAKRPTEAFF	TGCGCCAGCAGCCATCCTGCCAAGCGTCCCACTGAAGCTTTCTTT